A selection of T cell receptor beta chains follows, all from one sample in a study of blood T cell repertoires in COVID-19. Clones were read by immunoSEQ multiplex PCR, and TCRdb kept only the in-frame ones, dropping some. The data contain some 210,000 clones, about 92% of them singletons. The sequencing sample was made of peripheral blood. The receptors originated from a man aged 25-45 years with acute or convalescent COVID-19. Both conserved end residues are part of each CDR3. Fields, in order: CDR3 DNA, CDR3 protein, J gene, clone size, D gene, V gene. D genes are given only for firm matches. Not every row has a clone size; where given, it reads once, few, many or a size class.

TGTGCCAGCATTCCGCACAGGGCAACTAATGAAAAACTGTTTTTT,CASIPHRATNEKLFF,TRBJ1-4,NA,NA,TRBV28
TGTGCCAGCAGCTTACATAAATCTAGGGAGAAGAACACCGGGGAGCTGTTTTTT,CASSLHKSREKNTGELFF,TRBJ2-2,NA,NA,TRBV7-6
TGTGCCAGCAGTTTAACCGGACTAGCGGGCTTCTCTGGGGCCAACGTCCTGACTTTC,CASSLTGLAGFSGANVLTF,TRBJ2-6,NA,TRBD2,TRBV27
TGCGCCAGCAGCTTAGGAGCCTACAATGAGCAGTTCTTC,CASSLGAYNEQFF,TRBJ2-1,NA,NA,TRBV5-1
TGTGCCAGCAGTGACTGGGGGAGGTCAGATACGCAGTATTTT,CASSDWGRSDTQYF,TRBJ2-3,NA,NA,TRBV6-4
TGTGCCAGCAGCGCACAGGGTATCATTCGGCATGGCTACACCTTC,CASSAQGIIRHGYTF,TRBJ1-2,NA,NA,TRBV7-8
TGTGCCTGGAGTGCGGGACAGGGCGACGAGCAGTACTTC,CAWSAGQGDEQYF,TRBJ2-7,NA,TRBD1,TRBV30
TGTGCCAGCTCACCACCCGGAAGGGGCGCGGGCACAGATACGCAGTATTTT,CASSPPGRGAGTDTQYF,TRBJ2-3,NA,NA,TRBV18
TGTGCCAGCAGTGGGATCCTAGCGGGGGGGGGAGAGACCCAGTACTTC,CASSGILAGGGETQYF,TRBJ2-5,few,TRBD2,TRBV2
TGCGCCAGCAGCATCTTACCAGGGGACCCAGGGAACACTGAAGCTTTCTTT,CASSILPGDPGNTEAFF,TRBJ1-1,NA,NA,TRBV5-1
TGTGCCAGCAGTCTGATAACCGGGACTAGCGTCAATGAGCAGTTCTTC,CASSLITGTSVNEQFF,TRBJ2-1,NA,TRBD2,TRBV27
TGTGCCAGCAGCGTAGGGGGACTAGCGGAAGAGACCCAGTACTTC,CASSVGGLAEETQYF,TRBJ2-5,NA,TRBD2,TRBV9
TGTGCCAGCAGTTACTCCCACACAGATACGCAGTATTTT,CASSYSHTDTQYF,TRBJ2-3,NA,NA,TRBV6-5
TGTGCCAGCAGTCCCGGGACAGCCTATGGCTACACCTTC,CASSPGTAYGYTF,TRBJ1-2,NA,TRBD1,TRBV12-3/TRBV12-4
TGTGCCAGCAGTACCCCCAGGGGGCCTGAATACGAGCAGTACTTC,CASSTPRGPEYEQYF,TRBJ2-7,once,TRBD1,TRBV27
TGTGCCATCAAGGGACTACAAGACACAGATACGCAGTATTTT,CAIKGLQDTDTQYF,TRBJ2-3,NA,TRBD2,TRBV24-1
TGCGCCAGCAGCTTGTGGCCTAGGGGGCGAGGACACGAGCAGTACTTC,CASSLWPRGRGHEQYF,TRBJ2-7,NA,TRBD1,TRBV5-1
TGCGCCACCGCCCTGAGGGAGCACAATGAGCAGTTCTTC,CATALREHNEQFF,TRBJ2-1,NA,NA,TRBV10-2
TGTGCCAGCAGTGCGAACCCGGGAGCTCCTGTCGGTGGCTACACCTTC,CASSANPGAPVGGYTF,TRBJ1-2,once,NA,TRBV6-1
TGTGCCAGCAGTTCGAGACGGGCTGGGGCCAACGTCCTGACTTTC,CASSSRRAGANVLTF,TRBJ2-6,NA,NA,TRBV28
TGTGCCAGCGCCGACACGGACAGGGTAATGGAGACCCAGTACTTC,CASADTDRVMETQYF,TRBJ2-5,NA,TRBD1,TRBV5-4
TGTGCCAGCGCCTACCGGGACAGTAACAATGAGCAGTTCTTC,CASAYRDSNNEQFF,TRBJ2-1,once,TRBD1,TRBV19
TGTGCCAGCAGCTTGGGAGCGTTAAGCACAGATACGCAGTATTTT,CASSLGALSTDTQYF,TRBJ2-3,NA,NA,TRBV5-4
TGTGCCAGCAGCCTAGGGGCGACAGGCCTCTCTGGAAACACCATATATTTT,CASSLGATGLSGNTIYF,TRBJ1-3,once,NA,TRBV7-6
TGTGCCAGCAGCCGAGGGGGCGCATGGGAAGCTGGAAACACCATATATTTT,CASSRGGAWEAGNTIYF,TRBJ1-3,once,TRBD1,TRBV7-6